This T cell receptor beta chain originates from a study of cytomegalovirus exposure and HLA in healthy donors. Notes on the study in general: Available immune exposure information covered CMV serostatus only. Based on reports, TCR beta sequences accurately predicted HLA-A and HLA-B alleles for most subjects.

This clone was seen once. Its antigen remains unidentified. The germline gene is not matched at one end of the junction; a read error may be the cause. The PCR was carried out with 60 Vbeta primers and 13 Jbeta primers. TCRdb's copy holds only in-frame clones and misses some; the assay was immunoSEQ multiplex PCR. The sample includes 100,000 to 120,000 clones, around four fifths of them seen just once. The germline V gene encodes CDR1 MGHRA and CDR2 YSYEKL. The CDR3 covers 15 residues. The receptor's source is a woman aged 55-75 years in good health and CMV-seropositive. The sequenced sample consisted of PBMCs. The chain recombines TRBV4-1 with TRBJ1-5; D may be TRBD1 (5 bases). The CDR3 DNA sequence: TGTGCCAGCAGCCAAGTCGGAGGGGGCAATCAGCCCCAGCATTTT. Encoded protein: CASSQVGGGNQPQHF.